These 26 T cell receptor beta chains came from one sample sequenced in a study of cytomegalovirus exposure and HLA in healthy donors (dated by TCRdb to the late 2010s). Receptors were amplified or captured by the immunoSEQ multiplex PCR assay. This is the immuneACCESS table as TCRdb keeps it, with only in-frame sequences that have V and J called. A part of the clones is gone; compared with another copy, unresolved V genes explain less than half, and the rest is unexplained. Within this sample are roughly 130,000 clones, with 89% of them counted one time only. Around 3.4% of the sample goes to the ten largest clones. The sequencing input was PBMCs. The receptors here all came from a young man in good health and CMV-seronegative.

This clone was detected once. This sample includes further DNA sequences coding for the same CDR3. The chain carries TRBV5-1 and TRBJ1-1; tentatively, D is TRBD1 (5 bases). The germline gives CDR1 SGHRS, CDR2 YFSETQ. This CDR3 region has 12 residues. Trimming stripped 2 bases from V and 4 bases from J, with 6 bases between. The CDR3 coding sequence is TGCGCCAGCAGCTTCCAGGGCACTGAAGCTTTCTTT. It encodes CASSFQGTEAFF.

This clone occurred a few times. The V gene is TRBV18, the J gene TRBJ1-1; no clear D gene. Between the trimmed V and J ends, which lost 7 bases and 0 bases, there was a span of 9 bases. The germline V gene has CDR1 KGHSH and CDR2 LQKENI. The length of the CDR3 is 13 residues. Here the CDR3 reads CASFIRMNTEAFF. The CDR3 DNA reads as TGTGCCAGCTTTATCAGGATGAACACTGAAGCTTTCTTT.

The rearrangement joins TRBV4-2 to TRBJ2-1, with 9 bases fitting TRBD1. The CDR3 is 12 amino acids. The ends lost 0 bases at V and 15 bases at J; junction bases unmatched: 3. The germline gives CDR1 LGHNA, CDR2 YNFKEQ. CDR3 protein: CASSQETGGLFF. The CDR3 nucleotides are TGTGCCAGCAGCCAAGAAACAGGGGGCCTGTTCTTC.

V is TRBV5-1 and J is TRBJ1-1; 7 bases fit TRBD1. V trimming: 4 bases; J trimming: 2 bases; junction bases outside the gene matches: 2. Per the germline V gene, CDR1 is SGHRS and CDR2 is YFSETQ. The CDR3 has 13 amino acids. CDR3 coding DNA: TGCGCCAGCAGCCAGGGGGTAAACACTGAAGCTTTCTTT. Translated, it gives CASSQGVNTEAFF.

V and J are TRBV28 and TRBJ2-5, with D maybe TRBD2 (5 bases). V was pared by 6 bases and J by 0 bases, with 8 bases between. The CDR3 totals 13 residues. Germline CDR1 is MDHEN and CDR2 is SYDVKM. CDR3 bases: TGTGCCAGCAGCCCCGGGGACCAAGAGACCCAGTACTTC. The encoded protein is CASSPGDQETQYF.

The V call is TRBV5-1, the J call TRBJ2-2, with 12 bases fitting TRBD1. CDR1 is SGHRS, CDR2 YFSETQ, per germline. The junction had 3 bases not matched to a gene; V was cut back by 5 bases and J by 4 bases. CDR3 size: 15 residues. The CDR3 sequence: CASRGTGGSTGELFF. CDR3 DNA: TGCGCCAGCAGGGGGACAGGGGGCAGCACCGGGGAGCTGTTTTTT.

This clone was counted only a few times. The chain has TRBV10-1 and TRBJ1-6, with D maybe TRBD1 (6 bases). Germline lookup yields CDR1 WNHNN and CDR2 SYGVQD (reference sequence). V dropped 6 bases and J dropped 17 bases, with 14 bases sitting between them. The CDR3 is 11 amino acids. The CDR3 protein is CASSPTEGVHF. The CDR3 nucleotides read TGCGCCAGCAGCCCAACAGAGGGGGTCCACTTT.

This clone occurred a few times. The chain recombines TRBV5-1 with TRBJ1-6; 7 nucleotides align to TRBD1. V dropped 4 bases and J dropped 7; count of bases not matched to a gene: 8. The CDR3 runs 15 residues. CDR1 and CDR2 (germline): SGHRS, YFSETQ. In DNA, the CDR3 is TGCGCCAGCAGCCCAGGACAGGTGAACAATTCACCCCTCCACTTT. The encoded protein is CASSPGQVNNSPLHF.

This chain uses TRBV7-9 with TRBJ1-5; TRBD1 agrees at 9 bases. Germline V gene data show CDR1 as SEHNR and CDR2 as FQNEAQ (reference sequence). J lost 0 bases, V lost 0 bases, and 6 bases had no gene match. This CDR3 comprises 18 residues. The CDR3: CASSLASGTGHSNQPQHF. In nucleotides, the CDR3 is TGTGCCAGCAGCTTAGCGTCGGGGACAGGGCATAGCAATCAGCCCCAGCATTTT.

The chain carries TRBV7-6 and TRBJ2-3; D might be TRBD1 (5 bases). Between the trimmed V and J ends, which lost 1 base and 5 bases, there was a span of 13 bases. CDR1 is SGHVS and CDR2 is FNYEAQ in the germline V gene. This CDR3 region has 15 residues. In DNA form, the CDR3 reads TGTGCCAGCAGCTTAGAGGCAGGGTACCTAGATACGCAGTATTTT. This codes for CASSLEAGYLDTQYF.

The J gene is TRBJ2-7, the V gene TRBV5-1, with D tentatively TRBD2 (6 bases). The CDR3 is 13 residues long. CDR1 SGHRS and CDR2 YFSETQ come from the germline V gene. Trimming took off 7 bases at V and 5 bases at J, with 16 bases between the two ends. The chain's CDR3 is CASGGLAVDEQYF. CDR3 coding DNA: TGCGCCAGCGGAGGGTTGGCAGTCGACGAGCAGTACTTC.

This chain links TRBV9 with TRBJ2-2; 7 bases are a match to TRBD2. V was clipped by 0 bases and J by 1 base; unmatched bases: 3. Germline V CDR1 and CDR2: SGDLS, YYNGEE. The CDR3 loop spans 16 amino acids. CDR3 region: CASSVATSVNTGELFF. In nucleotides, the CDR3 is TGTGCCAGCAGCGTAGCTACTAGCGTGAACACCGGGGAGCTGTTTTTT.

V gene TRBV10-3 combines with J gene TRBJ2-2, with 8 bases matching TRBD2. V lost 5 bases and J lost 8; bases outside the gene matches: 10. The CDR3 is 15 residues long. The germline CDR1 and CDR2 sequences are ENHRY and SYGVKD. For the CDR3, the DNA is TGTGCCATCAGTTTAGCGGGGAACCATCGAGGGGAGCTGTTTTTT. Translating it yields CAISLAGNHRGELFF.

V usage is TRBV5-1 and J usage is TRBJ2-5; D not certain. The germline V gene encodes CDR1 SGHRS and CDR2 YFSETQ. The CDR3 sequence is 11 residues long. The V gene lost 5 bases and the J gene lost 4 bases, with 6 bases spanning the gap. CDR3 in amino acids: CASRYRETQYF. The CDR3 coding sequence is TGCGCCAGCAGGTATCGAGAGACCCAGTACTTC.

This chain connects TRBV7-7 to TRBJ2-5; D is perhaps TRBD2 (6 bases). The CDR3 contains 13 residues. Germline V lookup: CDR1 SSHAT, CDR2 FNYEAQ (reference sequence). The CDR3 nucleotides are TGTGCTAGCGGCCAGGATCTCCAAGAGACCCAGTACTTC. The encoded protein is CASGQDLQETQYF. The full variable domain, rest sourced from reference TRBV7-7 and TRBJ2-5, is GAGVSQSPRYKVTKRGQDVTLRCDPISSHATLYWYQQALGQGPEFLTYFNYEAQPDKSGLPSDRFSAERPEGSISTLTIQRTEQRDSAMYRCASGQDLQETQYFGPGTRLLVL.

J is TRBJ1-4 and V is TRBV18; TRBD1 agrees at 9 bases. The CDR3 loop spans 18 amino acids. With 2 bases clipped from V and 7 bases from J, the junction kept 14 bases outside the gene matches. Per germline, CDR1 KGHSH and CDR2 LQKENI. The CDR3 coding sequence is TGTGCCAGCTCACCATGGGACAGGGCCCTCATTACGAGTGAAAAACTGTTTTTT. This encodes CASSPWDRALITSEKLFF.

The chain has TRBV7-8 and TRBJ2-1; 14 positions match TRBD2. The CDR3 totals 16 residues. After removal of 5 bases from V and 5 bases from J, the junction contained 5 bases not matched to a gene. Per germline, CDR1 SGHVS and CDR2 FQNEAQ. CDR3 in DNA: TGTGCCAGCAGCCCCCGGACTAGCGGGGGGAACAATGAGCAGTTCTTC. It encodes CASSPRTSGGNNEQFF.

With respect to this clone: The same CDR3 is also encoded by other DNA sequences in this sample. The chain employs TRBV7-6 and TRBJ2-7; the match to TRBD1 covers 9 bases. The CDR3 totals 14 residues. V shed 4 bases and J 3 bases; nucleotides not matched to a gene: 4. Germline values: CDR1 SGHVS, CDR2 FNYEAQ. The CDR3 reads CASSSRDRVYEQYF. CDR3 nucleotide sequence: TGTGCCAGCAGCTCCCGGGACAGGGTCTACGAGCAGTACTTC.

In nucleotides, the CDR3 is TGTGCCAGCAGTCTCTGGGCTAGCGGGGGGGTCGGGGAGCTGTTTTTT. This gives the protein CASSLWASGGVGELFF. J is TRBJ2-2 and V is TRBV28, with TRBD2 matching 12 bases. The germline V gene has CDR1 MDHEN and CDR2 SYDVKM. CDR3 length equals 16 residues. V lost 5 bases, J lost 7 bases, and 8 bases stayed unmatched.

The V call is TRBV2, the J call TRBJ1-6; D is possibly TRBD1 (6 bases). Trimming removed 6 bases from V and 11 bases from J, with 20 bases in between. CDR1 is SNHLY and CDR2 is FYNNEI in the germline V gene. CDR3 length equals 15 residues. The CDR3 spells CASRSPGQRAAPLHF. Here the CDR3 DNA reads TGTGCCAGCAGGTCTCCGGGACAAAGGGCGGCACCCCTCCACTTT.

The genes are TRBV4-1 and TRBJ2-5, with 12 bases matching TRBD2. This CDR3 is built from 15 residues. With V trimmed by 4 bases and J by 5 bases, 5 bases remained unmatched. Germline lookup yields CDR1 MGHRA and CDR2 YSYEKL. The CDR3 DNA is TGCGCCAGCAGCCCCCGACTAGCGGGGGTGGAGACCCAGTACTTC. This codes for CASSPRLAGVETQYF.

This clone was counted a single time. This sample also contains other DNA sequences that code for the same CDR3. The chain combines TRBV7-9 with TRBJ1-3; D call uncertain. This CDR3 has 14 amino acids. The V end was cut by 5 bases, the J end by 0 bases, with 8 bases between. The germline CDR1 and CDR2 sequences are SEHNR and FQNEAQ (reference sequence). CDR3 region: CASSPGGSGNTIYF. The CDR3 DNA is TGTGCCAGCAGCCCAGGAGGCTCTGGAAACACCATATATTTT. Using reference TRBV7-9 and TRBJ1-3 for the parts outside the CDR3, the full variable domain is DTGVSQNPRHKITKRGQNVTFRCDPISEHNRLYWYRQTLGQGPEFLTYFQNEAQLEKSRLLSDRFSAERPKGSFSTLEIQRTEQGDSAMYLCASSPGGSGNTIYFGEGSWLTVV.

This chain links TRBV4-1 with TRBJ1-4, with unresolved D. V was trimmed by 1 base and J by 8 bases, leaving 8 bases between them. Germline values: CDR1 MGHRA, CDR2 YSYEKL. This CDR3 comprises 13 residues. CDR3 region: CASSQASLEKLFF. Written as DNA, the CDR3 is TGCGCCAGCAGCCAAGCCTCCTTGGAAAAACTGTTTTTT.

The chain recombines TRBV28 with TRBJ2-5; 8 bases align to TRBD1. Germline V lookup: CDR1 MDHEN, CDR2 SYDVKM. J gave up 4 bases and V 5 bases, and 9 bases lay outside the gene matches. This CDR3 comprises 15 residues. CDR3 in amino acids: CASSVDRGVRETQYF. The CDR3 coding sequence is TGTGCCAGCAGTGTTGACAGGGGAGTTCGAGAGACCCAGTACTTC.

A single count supports this clone. V and J are TRBV14 and TRBJ2-2; 7 bases align to TRBD1. The CDR3 sequence is 16 residues long. From germline, CDR1 is SGHDN and CDR2 FVKESK. V lost 3 bases to trimming and J lost 7 bases; unmatched junction nucleotides: 11. CDR3: CASSHAKGGKGGELFF. CDR3 coding DNA: TGTGCCAGCAGCCACGCAAAAGGGGGCAAGGGCGGGGAGCTGTTTTTT.

The chain joins TRBV4-1 to TRBJ2-2; perhaps TRBD2 as D (6 bases). The V end was cut by 1 base, the J end by 5 bases, with 14 bases between. CDR3 length equals 16 residues. Per the germline V gene, CDR1 is MGHRA and CDR2 is YSYEKL. The CDR3 region has the DNA TGCGCCAGCAGCCAAGCGGTGGCAGGGAGGACCGGGGAGCTGTTTTTT. Encoded protein: CASSQAVAGRTGELFF.